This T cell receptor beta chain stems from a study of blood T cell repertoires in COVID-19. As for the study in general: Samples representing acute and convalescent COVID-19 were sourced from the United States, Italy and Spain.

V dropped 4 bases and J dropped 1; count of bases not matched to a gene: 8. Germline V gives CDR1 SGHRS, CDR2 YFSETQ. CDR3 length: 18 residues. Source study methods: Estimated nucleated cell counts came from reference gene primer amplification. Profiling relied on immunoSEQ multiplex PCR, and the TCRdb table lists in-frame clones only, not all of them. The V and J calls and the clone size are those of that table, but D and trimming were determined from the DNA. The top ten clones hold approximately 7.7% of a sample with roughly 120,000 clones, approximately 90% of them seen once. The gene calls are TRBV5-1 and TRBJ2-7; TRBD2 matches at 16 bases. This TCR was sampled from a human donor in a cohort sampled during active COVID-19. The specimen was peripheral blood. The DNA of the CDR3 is TGCGCCAGCAGCACGTCGGGACTAGCGGGAGGGCCTTCCTACGAGCAGTACTTC. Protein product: CASSTSGLAGGPSYEQYF.